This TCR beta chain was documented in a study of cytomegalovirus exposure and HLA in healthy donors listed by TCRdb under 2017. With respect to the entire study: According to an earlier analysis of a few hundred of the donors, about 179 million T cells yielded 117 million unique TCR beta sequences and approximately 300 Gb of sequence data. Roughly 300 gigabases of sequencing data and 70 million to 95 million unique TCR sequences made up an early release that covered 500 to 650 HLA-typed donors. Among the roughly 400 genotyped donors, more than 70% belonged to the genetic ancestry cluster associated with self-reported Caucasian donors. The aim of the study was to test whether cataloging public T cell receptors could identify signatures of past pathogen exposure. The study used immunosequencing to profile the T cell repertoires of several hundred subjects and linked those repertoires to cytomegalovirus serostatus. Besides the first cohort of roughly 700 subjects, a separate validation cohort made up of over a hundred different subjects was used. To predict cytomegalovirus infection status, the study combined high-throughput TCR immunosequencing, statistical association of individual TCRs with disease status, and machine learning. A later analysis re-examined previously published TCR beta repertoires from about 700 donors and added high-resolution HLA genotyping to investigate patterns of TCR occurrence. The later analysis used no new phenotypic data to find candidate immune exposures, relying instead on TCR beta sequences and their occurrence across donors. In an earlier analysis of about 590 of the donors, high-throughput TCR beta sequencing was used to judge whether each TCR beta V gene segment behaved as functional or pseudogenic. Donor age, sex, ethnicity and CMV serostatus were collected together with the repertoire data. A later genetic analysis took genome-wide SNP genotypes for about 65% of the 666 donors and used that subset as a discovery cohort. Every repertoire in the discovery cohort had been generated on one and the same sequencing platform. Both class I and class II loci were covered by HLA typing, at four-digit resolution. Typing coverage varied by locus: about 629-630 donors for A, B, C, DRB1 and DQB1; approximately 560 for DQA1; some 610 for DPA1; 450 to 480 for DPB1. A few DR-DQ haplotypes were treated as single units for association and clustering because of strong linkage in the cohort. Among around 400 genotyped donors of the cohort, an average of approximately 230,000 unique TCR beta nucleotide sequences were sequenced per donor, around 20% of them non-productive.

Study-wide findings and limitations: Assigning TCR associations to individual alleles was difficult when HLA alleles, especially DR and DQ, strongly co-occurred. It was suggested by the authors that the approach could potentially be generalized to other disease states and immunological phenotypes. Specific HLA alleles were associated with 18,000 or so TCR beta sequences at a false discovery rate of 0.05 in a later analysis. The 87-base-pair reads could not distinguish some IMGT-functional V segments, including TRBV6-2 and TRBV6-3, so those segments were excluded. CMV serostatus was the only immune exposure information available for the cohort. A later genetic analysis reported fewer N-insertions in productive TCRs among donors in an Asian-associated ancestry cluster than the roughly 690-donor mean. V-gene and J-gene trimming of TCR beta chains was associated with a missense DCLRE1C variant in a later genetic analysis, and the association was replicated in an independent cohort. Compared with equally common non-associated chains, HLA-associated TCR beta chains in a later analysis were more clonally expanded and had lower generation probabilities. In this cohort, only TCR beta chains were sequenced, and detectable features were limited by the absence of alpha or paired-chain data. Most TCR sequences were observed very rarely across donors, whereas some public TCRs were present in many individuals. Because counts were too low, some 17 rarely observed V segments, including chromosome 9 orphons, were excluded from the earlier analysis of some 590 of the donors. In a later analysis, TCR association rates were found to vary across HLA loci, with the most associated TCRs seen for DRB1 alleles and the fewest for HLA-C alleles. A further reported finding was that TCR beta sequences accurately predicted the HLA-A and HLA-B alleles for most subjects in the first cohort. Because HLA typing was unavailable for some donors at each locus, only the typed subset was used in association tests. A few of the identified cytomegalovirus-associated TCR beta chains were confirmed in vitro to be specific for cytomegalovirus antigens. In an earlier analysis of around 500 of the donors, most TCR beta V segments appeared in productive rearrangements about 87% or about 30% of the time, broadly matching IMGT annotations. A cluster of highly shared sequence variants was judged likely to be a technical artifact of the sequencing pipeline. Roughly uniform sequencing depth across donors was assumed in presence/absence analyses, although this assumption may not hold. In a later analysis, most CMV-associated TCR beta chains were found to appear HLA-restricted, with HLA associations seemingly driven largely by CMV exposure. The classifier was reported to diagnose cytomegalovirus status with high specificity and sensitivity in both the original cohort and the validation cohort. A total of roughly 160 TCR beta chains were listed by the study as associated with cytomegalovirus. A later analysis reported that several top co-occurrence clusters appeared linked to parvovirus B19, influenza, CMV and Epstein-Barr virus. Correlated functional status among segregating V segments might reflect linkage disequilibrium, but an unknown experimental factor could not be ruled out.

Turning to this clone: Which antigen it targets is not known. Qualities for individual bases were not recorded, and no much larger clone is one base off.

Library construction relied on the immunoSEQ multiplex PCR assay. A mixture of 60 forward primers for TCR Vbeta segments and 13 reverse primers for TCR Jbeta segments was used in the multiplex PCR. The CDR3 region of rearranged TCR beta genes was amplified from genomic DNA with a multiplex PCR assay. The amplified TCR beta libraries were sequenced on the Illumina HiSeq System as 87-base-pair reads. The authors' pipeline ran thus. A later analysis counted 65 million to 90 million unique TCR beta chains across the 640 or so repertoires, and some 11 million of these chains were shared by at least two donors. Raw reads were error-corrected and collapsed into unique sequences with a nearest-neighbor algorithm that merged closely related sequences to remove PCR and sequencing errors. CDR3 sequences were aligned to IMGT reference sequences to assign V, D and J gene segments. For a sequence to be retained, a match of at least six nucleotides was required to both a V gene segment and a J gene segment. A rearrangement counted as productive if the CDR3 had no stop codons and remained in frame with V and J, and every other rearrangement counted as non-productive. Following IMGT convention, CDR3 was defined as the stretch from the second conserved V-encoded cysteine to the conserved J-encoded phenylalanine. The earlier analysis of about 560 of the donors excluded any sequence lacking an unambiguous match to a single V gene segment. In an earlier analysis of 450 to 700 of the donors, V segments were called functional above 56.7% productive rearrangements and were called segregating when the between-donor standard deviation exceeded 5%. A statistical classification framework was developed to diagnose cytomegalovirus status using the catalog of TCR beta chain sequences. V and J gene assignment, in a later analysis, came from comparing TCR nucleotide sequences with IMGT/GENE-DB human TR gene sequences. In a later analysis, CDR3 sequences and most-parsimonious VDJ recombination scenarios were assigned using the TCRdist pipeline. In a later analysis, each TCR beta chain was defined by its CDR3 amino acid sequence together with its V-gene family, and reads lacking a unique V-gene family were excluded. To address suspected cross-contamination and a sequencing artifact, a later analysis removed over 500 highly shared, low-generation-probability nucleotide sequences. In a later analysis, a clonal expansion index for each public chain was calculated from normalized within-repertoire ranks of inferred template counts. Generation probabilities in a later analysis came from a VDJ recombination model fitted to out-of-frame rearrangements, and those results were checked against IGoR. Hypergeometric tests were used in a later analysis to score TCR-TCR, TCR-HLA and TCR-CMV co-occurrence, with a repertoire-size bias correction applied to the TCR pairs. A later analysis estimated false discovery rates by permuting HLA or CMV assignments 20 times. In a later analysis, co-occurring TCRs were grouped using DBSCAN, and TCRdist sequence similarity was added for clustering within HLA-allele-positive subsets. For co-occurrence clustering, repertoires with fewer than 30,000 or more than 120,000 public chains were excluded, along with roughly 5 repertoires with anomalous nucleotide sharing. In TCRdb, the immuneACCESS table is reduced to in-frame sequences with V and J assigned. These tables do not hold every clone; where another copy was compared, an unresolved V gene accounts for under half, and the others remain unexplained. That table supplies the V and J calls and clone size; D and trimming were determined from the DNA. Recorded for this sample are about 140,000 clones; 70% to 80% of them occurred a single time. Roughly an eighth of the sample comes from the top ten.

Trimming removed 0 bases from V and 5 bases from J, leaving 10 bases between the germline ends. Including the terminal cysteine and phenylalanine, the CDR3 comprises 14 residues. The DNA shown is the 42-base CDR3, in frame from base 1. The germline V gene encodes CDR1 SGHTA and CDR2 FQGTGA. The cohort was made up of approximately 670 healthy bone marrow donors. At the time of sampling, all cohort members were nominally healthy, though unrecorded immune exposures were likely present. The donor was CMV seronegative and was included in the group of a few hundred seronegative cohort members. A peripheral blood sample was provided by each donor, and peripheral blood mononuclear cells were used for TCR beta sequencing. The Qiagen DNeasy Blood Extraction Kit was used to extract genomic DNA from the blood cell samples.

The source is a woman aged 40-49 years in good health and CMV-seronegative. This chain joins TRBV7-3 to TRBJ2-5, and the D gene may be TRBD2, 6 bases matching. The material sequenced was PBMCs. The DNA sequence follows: TGTGCCAGCAGCTTAACTGGGACTTCCGAGACCCAGTACTTC. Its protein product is CASSLTGTSETQYF.